This note documents a single T cell receptor (beta chain) sequence. Its antigen remains unidentified. The data derive from a study of long-term antiretroviral therapy in people with HIV. The study, taken as a whole, reports: Records did not include ART adherence, viral resistance or therapy changes.

The CDR3 extends over 15 amino acids. V lost 5 bases, J lost 9 bases, and 20 bases lay in between. Germline V gene lookup returns CDR1 MNHEY and CDR2 SVGAGI. Survey-level resolution applied to immunoSEQ assay v3.0. The table came from immunoSEQ multiplex PCR; TCRdb's copy has only in-frame clones and leaves some out. The repertoire consists of under 15,000 clones, with over 60% occurring once and the leading ten covering around 21%. This sequence originates from a woman aged 40 to 49 with HIV. J is TRBJ1-5 and V is TRBV6-5, with TRBD1 as a possible D gene (5 bases). This specimen consisted of unsorted PBMCs, obtained 0.5 years before starting antiretroviral therapy. The CDR3 sequence is CASSPLVGGGLPQHF. CDR3 DNA sequence: TGTGCCAGCAGTCCCCTGGTGGGGGGAGGCTTGCCCCAGCATTTT.